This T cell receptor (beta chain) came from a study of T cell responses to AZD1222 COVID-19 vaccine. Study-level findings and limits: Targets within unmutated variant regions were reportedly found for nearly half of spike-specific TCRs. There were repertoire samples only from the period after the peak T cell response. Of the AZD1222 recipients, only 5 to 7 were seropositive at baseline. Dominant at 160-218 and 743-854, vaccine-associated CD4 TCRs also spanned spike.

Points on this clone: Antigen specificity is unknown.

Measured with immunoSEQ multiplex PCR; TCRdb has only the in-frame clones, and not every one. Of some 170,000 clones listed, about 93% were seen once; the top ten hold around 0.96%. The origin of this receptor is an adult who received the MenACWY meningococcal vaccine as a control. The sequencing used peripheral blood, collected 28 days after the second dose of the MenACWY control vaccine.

CDR3 loop: CASSLATGTNTEAFF. DNA of the CDR3: TGTGCCAGCAGCTTGGCGACAGGCACAAACACTGAAGCTTTCTTT. V is TRBV5-4 and J is TRBJ1-1; tentative D call: TRBD1 (6 bases). The V end was cut by 0 bases, the J end by 2 bases, with 11 bases between. The CDR3 sequence is 15 residues long. CDR1 is SGHNT and CDR2 is YYREEE in the germline V gene (reference sequence).